Following are 30 T cell receptor beta chains from one sample sequenced in a study of Ad26.COV2.S vaccination and SARS-CoV-2 variants (dated by TCRdb to the early 2020s). The protocol used for the library was the immunoSEQ multiplex PCR assay. This immuneACCESS table, as held by TCRdb, lists in-frame sequences with V and J called but not all clones. Of the missing ones, under half trace to an unresolved V gene in checked studies; the others have no known cause. Recorded for this sample are hundreds of thousands of clones; 70% to 90% of them occurred a single time. 1.5% of the sample rests with the top ten. According to the study, the label for this sample's treatment or condition signals: around 19 received Ad26.COV2.S at low or high dose, single or two shots; 5 received placebo; per-sample allocation not given. For vaccine and placebo recipients, the sequenced repertoires came from samples collected on day 63 after the first injection.

Sequencing used peripheral blood, obtained in a trial of Ad26.COV2.S vaccine versus placebo. These TCRs come from a person aged 18-65 years who received the Ad26.COV2.S COVID-19 vaccine or a placebo.

The chain joins TRBV19 to TRBJ1-2; unclear D gene. Trimming removed 3 bases from V and 0 bases from J, with 14 bases in between. Germline CDR1 and CDR2: LNHDA and SQIVND (reference sequence). The CDR3 runs 16 residues. The CDR3 loop reads CASSIRLDISNYGYTF. CDR3 nucleotide sequence: TGTGCCAGTAGTATCCGCCTCGACATCTCTAACTATGGCTACACCTTC.

The chain recombines TRBV30 with TRBJ1-4; D ambiguous. The CDR3 contains 15 residues. Trimming took 1 base from V and 8 from J, leaving 17 bases between them. Germline V lookup: CDR1 GTSNPN, CDR2 SVGIG (reference sequence). The CDR3 DNA reads as TGTGCCTGGAGTGGGGGAGGACTTTTCGGAGAAAAACTGTTTTTT. It specifies CAWSGGGLFGEKLFF.

This clone occurred once. The chain carries TRBV9 and TRBJ2-2; no firm D call. The CDR3 is 12 amino acids. V was shortened by 0 bases and J by 8 bases, with 5 bases between the two germline ends. Germline values: CDR1 SGDLS, CDR2 YYNGEE. CDR3 in DNA: TGTGCCAGCAGCGTAGATAGGGGGGAGCTGTTTTTT. Amino acids: CASSVDRGELFF.

The chain joins TRBV6-6 to TRBJ1-5; tentative D call: TRBD1 (6 bases). Germline CDR1 reads MNHNY; CDR2 reads SVGAGI (reference sequence). The CDR3 has 16 residues. Deletions cut 7 bases from V and 0 bases from J, with 16 bases between. This CDR3 is CASNTRQVYSNQPQHF. The CDR3, as DNA: TGTGCCAGCAACACACGACAGGTGTATAGCAATCAGCCCCAGCATTTT.

This chain links TRBV3-1 (or the pseudogene TRBV3-2) with TRBJ2-4; D uncertain. The V end was cut by 1 base, the J end by 7 bases, with 14 bases between. Germline assignment: CDR1 LGHDT and CDR2 YNNKEL (reference sequence). There are 15 residues in the CDR3. The CDR3 nucleotides are TGTGCCAGCAGCCAAGTCGGTAGGGAAGGCAACATTCAGTACTTC. Translation: CASSQVGREGNIQYF.

The chain couples TRBV3-1 (or the pseudogene TRBV3-2) to TRBJ2-2, with 8 bases fitting TRBD1. The CDR3 has 17 amino acids. CDR1 is LGHDT and CDR2 is YNNKEL in the germline V gene (reference sequence). Unmatched junction bases numbered 9, after V lost 4 bases and J lost 2 bases. CDR3 coding DNA: TGTGCCAGCAGCCCCTGGACAGGGCGACGTAACACCGGGGAGCTGTTTTTT. This codes for CASSPWTGRRNTGELFF.

The chain couples TRBV10-3 to TRBJ2-7, with D possibly matching TRBD1 (5 bases). CDR1 is ENHRY and CDR2 is SYGVKD in the germline V gene. The length of the CDR3 is 15 residues. V lost 7 bases to trimming and J lost 0 bases, with 16 bases between them. As DNA, the CDR3 is TGTGCCATCACCGAAGACAGTGAGCGCTCCTACGAGCAGTACTTC. As protein: CAITEDSERSYEQYF.

This chain joins TRBV11-2 and TRBJ2-7, with D perhaps assigned TRBD1 or TRBD2 (5 bases each). With 5 bases removed from V and 0 bases from J, the gap between germline ends came to 17 bases. CDR3 length: 16 residues. Germline values: CDR1 SGHAT, CDR2 FQNNGV. The CDR3 DNA reads TGTGCCAGCAGCCCCTTTGACTCAGGGAGCTCCTACGAGCAGTACTTC. It specifies CASSPFDSGSSYEQYF.

The chain recombines TRBV11-2 with TRBJ2-5; a possible D gene is TRBD1 (6 bases). The V and J ends lost 4 bases and 2 bases respectively, with 17 bases between them. The CDR3 runs to 16 residues. Germline CDR1 is SGHAT and CDR2 is FQNNGV. The CDR3 DNA sequence: TGTGCCAGCAGCTCCGGAGTGGGGGCCCTTCAAGAGACCCAGTACTTC. Translating gives CASSSGVGALQETQYF.

V gene TRBV18 combines with J gene TRBJ2-6; TRBD1 agrees at 7 bases. V was pared by 7 bases and J by 0 bases, with 6 bases of the junction left unmatched. This CDR3 comprises 16 residues. Germline V gene sequence: CDR1 KGHSH, CDR2 LQKENI. CDR3 coding DNA: TGTGCCAGCTTCCGGGACAGTCACTCTGGGGCCAACGTCCTGACTTTC. Translation: CASFRDSHSGANVLTF.

This clone was observed a few times. The chain has TRBV6-6 and TRBJ2-3, with TRBD2 matching 7 bases. The length of the CDR3 is 16 residues. The germline V gene has CDR1 MNHNY and CDR2 SVGAGI (reference sequence). With 4 bases clipped from V and 4 bases from J, the junction kept 11 bases outside the gene matches. In DNA form, the CDR3 reads TGTGCCAGCAGTTCTCTGGCGGGAGTGGTATCAGATACGCAGTATTTT. This codes for CASSSLAGVVSDTQYF.

The V call is TRBV4-2, the J call TRBJ2-7, with D possibly being TRBD2 (6 bases). CDR1 and CDR2 from the germline V gene are LGHNA and YNFKEQ. The CDR3 is 16 amino acids. The V end lost 0 bases, the J end lost 2 bases, and 14 bases lay between the germline ends. CDR3: CASSQDVQRATYEQYF. The CDR3 DNA sequence: TGTGCCAGCAGCCAAGATGTCCAGCGGGCCACCTACGAGCAGTACTTC.

The rearrangement links TRBV6-4 to TRBJ1-2; unclear D gene. V was pared by 0 bases and J by 7 bases, with 15 bases between. CDR3 size: 15 residues. Germline-derived CDR1 and CDR2 are MRHNA and SNTAGT. CDR3 in DNA: TGTGCCAGCAGTGACTCCGAGGCGGCTTTCGGTGGCTACACCTTC. It specifies CASSDSEAAFGGYTF.

This clone was detected once. An end of the junction differs from the germline gene, which may be a read error. The identical CDR3 is also encoded by other nucleotide sequences in the sample. The V and J genes are TRBV5-1 and TRBJ1-4; 9 positions agree with TRBD1. In germline, CDR1 is SGHRS, CDR2 YFSETQ. There are 14 residues in the CDR3. The CDR3 region is CASSLDRGGEKLFF. CDR3 DNA sequence: TGCGCCAGCAGTTTGGACAGGGGTGGAGAAAAACTGTTTTTT.

This sequence joins TRBV5-1 and TRBJ2-2; D gene ambiguous. The germline V gene encodes CDR1 SGHRS and CDR2 YFSETQ. V shed 0 bases and J shed 0 bases, with 12 bases lying between them. The CDR3 runs 17 residues. The CDR3: CASSLAKGTPNTGELFF. The CDR3 DNA reads TGCGCCAGCAGCTTGGCCAAGGGCACCCCGAACACCGGGGAGCTGTTTTTT.

The V gene is TRBV6-5, the J gene TRBJ2-1; either TRBD1 or TRBD2 may supply D (6 bases each). Germline CDR1 reads MNHEY; CDR2 reads SVGAGI. This CDR3 is 13 amino acids long. V was trimmed by 6 bases and J by 9 bases, leaving 15 bases between them. Written as DNA, the CDR3 is TGTGCCAGCAGGCGCGCCGGGGGCCCTGAGCAGTTCTTC. Translating gives CASRRAGGPEQFF.

This chain links TRBV4-2 with TRBJ2-7, with 10 bases aligning to TRBD1. Unmatched junction bases numbered 5, after V lost 0 bases and J lost 6 bases. The CDR3 extends over 15 amino acids. Germline CDR1 LGHNA, CDR2 YNFKEQ. CDR3 coding DNA: TGTGCCAGCAGCCAAGAGGAGGGACAGGGGTCCGAGCAGTACTTC. Its protein is CASSQEEGQGSEQYF.

The CDR3 loop is CASSQGFGAYEQYF. The DNA of the CDR3 is TGCGCCAGCAGCCAAGGGTTTGGTGCCTACGAGCAGTACTTC. This chain joins TRBV4-1 and TRBJ2-7; D is undetermined. Germline V gives CDR1 MGHRA, CDR2 YSYEKL. The ends were cut back, 1 base at V and 2 bases at J, with 9 bases in the middle. CDR3 length equals 14 residues.

This CDR3 is CATSAGGDYNEQFF. CDR3 DNA: TGTGCCACCAGTGCAGGGGGGGACTACAATGAGCAGTTCTTC. The V call is TRBV24-1, the J call TRBJ2-1; the D gene could be TRBD1 or TRBD2 (7 bases each). The germline V gene encodes CDR1 KGHDR and CDR2 SFDVKD. There are 14 residues in the CDR3. Trimming shortened V by 5 bases and J by 3 bases, and 10 bases separated the two germline ends.

The chain couples TRBV7-9 to TRBJ1-3; TRBD1 is a possible D gene (6 bases). The CDR3 has 15 residues. From germline, CDR1 is SEHNR and CDR2 FQNEAQ (reference sequence). The ends were cut back, 10 bases at V and 2 bases at J, with 18 bases in the middle. The CDR3 region has the DNA TGTGCCATCGAGAGAGGGGGACCGACTGGAAACACCATATATTTT. Amino acid sequence: CAIERGGPTGNTIYF.

This clone has just one count. V and J are TRBV6-2 or TRBV6-3 and TRBJ2-1, with D perhaps TRBD1 (7 bases). This CDR3 is built from 17 residues. Germline CDR1 reads MNHEY; CDR2 reads SVGEGT. V shed 6 bases and J shed 4 bases, with 22 bases lying between them. The CDR3 DNA reads as TGTGCCAGCAGCACAGGGGCGGGGCCCTCCTCATACAATGAGCAGTTCTTC. The encoded protein is CASSTGAGPSSYNEQFF.

V is TRBV11-2 and J is TRBJ1-3; D unresolved. Germline V CDR1 and CDR2: SGHAT, FQNNGV. The CDR3 covers 15 residues. Trimming shortened V by 2 bases and J by 4 bases, and 12 bases separated the two germline ends. CDR3 region: CASSLTPTGGNTIYF. DNA of the CDR3: TGTGCCAGCAGCTTAACCCCGACGGGCGGAAACACCATATATTTT.

V gene TRBV19 combines with J gene TRBJ1-3; maybe TRBD1 (6 bases). The CDR3 runs 14 residues. V shed 7 bases and J shed 3 bases, with 13 bases lying between them. The V gene's germline CDR1 is LNHDA and CDR2 SQIVND (reference sequence). The CDR3 reads CASNPGANGNTIYF. As DNA, the CDR3 is TGTGCCAGTAATCCGGGGGCTAATGGAAACACCATATATTTT. Looking up the rest from reference TRBV19 and TRBJ1-3 gives the full variable domain: DGGITQSPKYLFRKEGQNVTLSCEQNLNHDAMYWYRQDPGQGLRLIYYSQIVNDFQKGDIAEGYSVSREKKESFPLTVTSAQKNPTAFYLCASNPGANGNTIYFGEGSWLTVV.

This rearrangement joins TRBV6-1 to TRBJ1-1; D gene ambiguous. The CDR3 is made up of 15 amino acids. V lost 0 bases to trimming and J lost 3 bases, with 11 bases between them. Germline V gene sequence: CDR1 MNHNS, CDR2 SASEGT. CDR3 in DNA: TGTGCCAGCAGTGAAGCGGGATCCGGGTACACTGAAGCTTTCTTT. Translation gives CASSEAGSGYTEAFF.

The chain combines TRBV5-6 with TRBJ2-3; the match to TRBD1 covers 7 bases. There are 16 residues in the CDR3. V lost 3 bases, J lost 4 bases, and 11 bases stayed unmatched. Per the germline V gene, CDR1 is SGHDT and CDR2 is YYEEEE. CDR3 bases: TGTGCCAGCAGCTGGGCCGGACAGGTCCTCTCAGATACGCAGTATTTT. Residues: CASSWAGQVLSDTQYF.

This clone was counted ten times or more. This sequence joins TRBV3-1 (or the pseudogene TRBV3-2) and TRBJ1-2; maybe TRBD1 (5 bases). V gave up 1 base and J gave up 8 bases, with 20 bases separating them. The CDR3 is 16 residues long. Per the germline V gene, CDR1 is LGHDT and CDR2 is YNNKEL (reference sequence). CDR3: CASSQAYRKPASGYTF. DNA of the CDR3: TGTGCCAGCAGCCAAGCCTACAGGAAGCCCGCTAGCGGCTACACCTTC.

This chain uses TRBV5-1 with TRBJ2-7, with D possibly being TRBD1 or TRBD2 (5 bases each). V was shortened by 2 bases and J by 3 bases, with 15 bases between the two germline ends. The CDR3 consists of 15 residues. CDR1 SGHRS and CDR2 YFSETQ come from the germline V gene. The CDR3 nucleotides read TGCGCCAGCAGCTTCGGGGCAGGGTGGAACTACGAGCAGTACTTC. Amino acids: CASSFGAGWNYEQYF. The whole variable domain, filled in from reference TRBV5-1 and TRBJ2-7, reads KAGVTQTPRYLIKTRGQQVTLSCSPISGHRSVSWYQQTPGQGLQFLFEYFSETQRNKGNFPGRFSGRQFSNSRSEMNVSTLELGDSALYLCASSFGAGWNYEQYFGPGTRLTVT.

CDR3 in DNA: TGTGCCTGGGCCCCGGGACAGGGTCTGCGGGCTTTCTTT. This translates into CAWAPGQGLRAFF. The chain recombines TRBV30 with TRBJ1-1, with 9 bases identical to TRBD1. This CDR3 is 13 amino acids long. Germline V CDR1 and CDR2: GTSNPN, SVGIG (reference sequence). Trimming removed 5 bases from V and 11 bases from J; junction bases left unmatched: 12. The whole variable domain, remainder taken from reference TRBV30 and TRBJ1-1, is SQTIHQWPATLVQPVGSPLSLECTVEGTSNPNLYWYRQAAGRGLQLLFYSVGIGQISSEVPQNLSASRPQDRQFILSSKKLLLSDSGFYLCAWAPGQGLRAFFGQGTRLTVV.

This clone came up a few times. This chain links TRBV30 with TRBJ1-6; D gene ambiguous. V dropped 2 bases and J dropped 6 bases, with 8 bases sitting between them. This CDR3 has 13 residues. Per germline, CDR1 GTSNPN and CDR2 SVGIG (reference sequence). The CDR3 DNA follows: TGTGCCTGGAGTATGGGTTCTAATTCACCCCTCCACTTT. It translates to CAWSMGSNSPLHF.

J is TRBJ2-7 and V is TRBV19, with 7 positions matching TRBD1. The CDR3 consists of 13 residues. CDR1 LNHDA and CDR2 SQIVND come from the germline V gene (reference sequence). J was trimmed by 3 bases and V by 7 bases; bases with no gene match: 6. This CDR3 reads CASNARQGYEQYF. CDR3 sequence (DNA): TGTGCCAGTAACGCCCGACAGGGCTACGAGCAGTACTTC.